The T cell receptor beta chain described here comes from a study of CD8 T cells in ankylosing spondylitis. The study, taken as a whole, reports: Matched ankylosing spondylitis synovial fluid reportedly showed significant enrichment of disease-linked clones. Past studies reported some motif variants in reactive arthritis synovial fluid and blood. The authors found the disease-linked clones to be CD8+ and relatively rare in peripheral blood.

Making the TCR beta libraries involved quantitative 5'-RACE with molecular barcodes. Each CDR3 protein is one row after TCRdb ran MiXCR on the 5' RACE reads. The sample has approximately 240,000 distinct CDR3 sequences; 20% to 30% are singletons. This clonotype came up many times. Its cognate antigen is unknown. This clonotype was sampled from a male donor with ankylosing spondylitis or in good health (not recorded which). The sample consisted of blood, either unsorted or a sorted T cell fraction (not recorded which).

CDR3 coding DNA: TGTGCCAGCAGTTTTCGCGACAGGGCGGGCGAGCAGTACTTC. Amino acid sequence: CASSFRDRAGEQYF. This chain links TRBV27 with TRBJ2-7; 7 bases agree with TRBD1. Germline V CDR1 and CDR2: MNHEY, SMNVEV (reference sequence). The CDR3 length is 14 residues. The J segment lost 6 bases and the V segment lost 3 bases, leaving 8 bases of the junction unmatched.